What follows are 30 T cell receptor beta chains derived from one specimen sequenced in a study of cytomegalovirus exposure and HLA in healthy donors. Primers for the PCR totalled 60 Vbeta and 13 Jbeta. Measured with immunoSEQ multiplex PCR; TCRdb has only the in-frame clones, and not every one. Of about 220,000 clones in the sample, roughly 82% are singletons; the top ten hold 4.5% to 6%. What was sequenced was PBMCs. The receptors come from a woman aged 40 to 55 in good health and CMV-seropositive.

This clone has more than one count but fewer than ten. Here the CDR3 DNA reads TGTGCCAGCAGCGTAGACAGGGGGCACGAAAAACTGTTTTTT. Protein sequence: CASSVDRGHEKLFF. The chain is built from TRBV9 and TRBJ1-4; 9 bases fit TRBD1. The germline CDR1 and CDR2 sequences are SGDLS and YYNGEE. The CDR3 length is 14 residues. Losses at the gene ends were 0 bases for V and 8 bases for J; bases not matched to a gene: 2.

The genes are TRBV19 and TRBJ1-1; 8 bases agree with TRBD1. Germline lookup yields CDR1 LNHDA and CDR2 SQIVND (reference sequence). This CDR3 contains 15 residues. The junction had 7 bases not matched to a gene; V was cut back by 3 bases and J by 4 bases. DNA for the CDR3: TGTGCCAGTAGTATCCTACAGGGGGGAGGCACTGAAGCTTTCTTT. The encoded protein is CASSILQGGGTEAFF.

The rearrangement uses TRBV7-8 and TRBJ2-5; D ambiguous. Trimming pared 4 bases from V and 4 bases from J, leaving 4 bases between. The CDR3 length is 11 residues. The germline V gene encodes CDR1 SGHVS and CDR2 FQNEAQ. CDR3 residues: CASSYRETQYF. DNA of the CDR3: TGTGCCAGCAGCTATAGAGAGACCCAGTACTTC.

This clone was counted a few times. J is TRBJ1-4 and V is TRBV6-7; D may be TRBD1 (6 bases). TRBV6-7 is flagged as an ORF with uncertain function. CDR3 length equals 16 residues. Trimming took 4 bases from V and 3 from J, leaving 15 bases between them. The CDR3 is CASSSTRGAPNEKLFF. CDR3 DNA: TGTGCCAGCAGTTCCACCCGGGGGGCTCCTAATGAAAAACTGTTTTTT.

The genes are TRBV5-8 and TRBJ2-6, with D perhaps TRBD1 (6 bases). Trimming pared 0 bases from V and 2 bases from J, leaving 9 bases between. This CDR3 comprises 16 residues. Per germline, CDR1 SGHTS and CDR2 YDEGEE. The CDR3, as DNA: TGTGCCAGCAGCTTGGCCAGGGGAACTGGGGCCAACGTCCTGACTTTC. Its protein product is CASSLARGTGANVLTF.

The chain has TRBV6-5 and TRBJ2-7; the D is unclear. The CDR3 consists of 13 residues. V lost 6 bases and J lost 5, with 14 bases in between. Germline V gives CDR1 MNHEY, CDR2 SVGAGI. The CDR3 is CASRQVSTDEQYF. The DNA for the CDR3 is TGTGCCAGCAGGCAGGTATCCACCGACGAGCAGTACTTC.

The genes are TRBV6-5 and TRBJ2-2; D is undetermined. Germline V gene sequence: CDR1 MNHEY, CDR2 SVGAGI. V lost 2 bases and J 0 bases, leaving 4 bases between the germline ends. The CDR3 is 14 amino acids. The CDR3: CASSYQSNTGELFF. The CDR3 nucleotides read TGTGCCAGCAGTTACCAGTCGAACACCGGGGAGCTGTTTTTT.

The chain employs TRBV18 and TRBJ2-5; 10 bases line up with TRBD2. Germline V CDR1 and CDR2: KGHSH, LQKENI. The CDR3 is made up of 15 amino acids. Unmatched junction bases numbered 11, after V lost 8 bases and J lost 5 bases. The CDR3 nucleotides are TGTGCCAGCCTCCCGGGACTAGCGACGTGGGAGACCCAGTACTTC. It codes for CASLPGLATWETQYF.

Only one count was recorded for this clone. This chain joins TRBV5-1 and TRBJ2-2; 9 nucleotides align to TRBD2. Trimming took 3 bases from V and 4 from J; bases not matched to a gene: 10. This CDR3 contains 17 residues. CDR1 is SGHRS and CDR2 is YFSETQ in the germline V gene. The CDR3 is CASSWTGLAGSTGELFF. For the CDR3, the DNA is TGCGCCAGCAGCTGGACGGGCCTAGCGGGATCCACCGGGGAGCTGTTTTTT.

The chain uses TRBV6-6 and TRBJ1-5, with D unclear. V was trimmed by 8 bases and J by 4 bases, leaving 12 bases between them. Germline V gene lookup returns CDR1 MNHNY and CDR2 SVGAGI (reference sequence). This CDR3 has 13 residues. The CDR3 bases are TGTGCCAGCTCCCCCCCCTTAAATCAGCCCCAGCATTTT. Encoded protein: CASSPPLNQPQHF.

The chain carries TRBV7-2 and TRBJ1-2; unclear D gene. Trimming removed 2 bases at V and 5 bases at J, with 15 bases between. The CDR3 has 15 residues. Germline CDR1 reads SGHTA; CDR2 reads FQGNSA. DNA for the CDR3: TGTGCCAGCAGCTTATTGCGGGTGCCGAGGTATGGCTACACCTTC. As protein: CASSLLRVPRYGYTF.

Remarks on this clone: At the DNA level, this CDR3 is encoded by other sequences in the same sample as well. This chain uses TRBV9 with TRBJ2-2; D is unclear. V was trimmed by 0 bases and J by 4 bases, leaving 7 bases between them. The germline V gene has CDR1 SGDLS and CDR2 YYNGEE. The CDR3 has 14 amino acids. The CDR3 protein is CASSVGGSTGELFF. CDR3 coding DNA: TGTGCCAGCAGCGTAGGTGGCAGCACCGGGGAGCTGTTTTTT. The complete variable domain, with remaining parts taken from reference TRBV9 and TRBJ2-2, reads DSGVTQTPKHLITATGQRVTLRCSPRSGDLSVYWYQQSLDQGLQFLIQYYNGEERAKGNILERFSAQQFPDLHSELNLSSLELGDSALYFCASSVGGSTGELFFGEGSRLTVL.

The gene calls are TRBV6-4 and TRBJ2-1; TRBD2 matches at 9 bases. Germline V gene sequence: CDR1 MRHNA, CDR2 SNTAGT. V lost 4 bases, J lost 7 bases, and 5 bases stayed unmatched. The CDR3 length is 14 residues. The CDR3 nucleotides are TGTGCCAGCAGTGTTGCGGGAGGGCCTAATGAGCAGTTCTTC. Its protein product is CASSVAGGPNEQFF.

The chain has TRBV19 and TRBJ2-3; the match to TRBD2 covers 10 bases. CDR3 length equals 15 residues. CDR1 and CDR2 from the germline V gene are LNHDA and SQIVND (reference sequence). J lost 0 bases, V lost 9 bases, and 6 bases had no gene match. In nucleotides, the CDR3 is TGTGCCAGCCGGACTAGCGGTCTTAGCACAGATACGCAGTATTTT. As protein: CASRTSGLSTDTQYF.

The chain joins TRBV27 to TRBJ2-7; TRBD2 aligns across 7 bases. J lost 6 bases, V lost 7 bases, and 9 bases had no gene match. Germline assignment: CDR1 MNHEY and CDR2 SMNVEV (reference sequence). The CDR3 sequence is 13 residues long. The CDR3 nucleotides are TGTGCCAGCACAAGCGGGGATGTCTCCGAGCAGTACTTC. Translating gives CASTSGDVSEQYF.

This chain connects TRBV7-2 to TRBJ2-5; D is uncertain. CDR1 SGHTA and CDR2 FQGNSA come from the germline V gene. This CDR3 is 12 amino acids long. Trimming cost V 3 bases and J 4 bases, with 6 bases left between them. The CDR3 DNA sequence: TGTGCCAGCAGCTTCGCCAGAGAGACCCAGTACTTC. It translates to CASSFARETQYF.

V gene TRBV7-9 combines with J gene TRBJ2-5, with D possibly TRBD1 on 5 matching bases. With 5 bases removed from V and 6 bases from J, the gap between germline ends came to 13 bases. CDR1 and CDR2 (germline): SEHNR, FQNEAQ (reference sequence). The CDR3 is made up of 13 amino acids. CDR3 residues: CASSQQVWQTQYF. CDR3 nucleotides: TGTGCCAGCAGCCAACAGGTTTGGCAGACCCAGTACTTC.

The V and J genes are TRBV29-1 and TRBJ2-1; maybe TRBD1 (6 bases). The CDR3 has 14 residues. V shed 4 bases and J shed 0 bases, with 10 bases lying between them. Germline values: CDR1 SQVTM, CDR2 ANQGSEA. CDR3 sequence reads: CSVGGQGSYNEQFF. The CDR3 DNA is TGCAGCGTTGGGGGGCAGGGCTCCTACAATGAGCAGTTCTTC.

The chain carries TRBV19 and TRBJ2-7, with D possibly TRBD1 on 5 matching bases. The CDR3 spans 14 residues. V was clipped by 6 bases and J by 2 bases, with 14 bases between them. Germline V CDR1 and CDR2: LNHDA, SQIVND (reference sequence). The CDR3 sequence: CASRISPGTYEQYF. CDR3 nucleotide sequence: TGTGCCAGTAGAATAAGTCCAGGGACCTACGAGCAGTACTTC.

The rearrangement joins TRBV2 to TRBJ2-5; 8 bases agree with TRBD1. The DNA end lines up better with TRBJ2-7; the J call may be wrong. CDR3 length equals 15 residues. The germline CDR1 and CDR2 sequences are SNHLY and FYNNEI. For the CDR3, the DNA is TGTGCCAGCAGTGAAGGGACAGGGATCTCCTACGAGCAGTACTTC. Translating it yields CASSEGTGISYEQYF.

V and J are TRBV19 and TRBJ2-1; 7 bases map to TRBD2. J lost 10 bases, V lost 5 bases, and 8 bases had no gene match. The germline V gene encodes CDR1 LNHDA and CDR2 SQIVND (reference sequence). The CDR3 runs 13 residues. Here the CDR3 reads CASSFRRGEEQFF. CDR3 coding DNA: TGTGCCAGTAGTTTCCGTCGGGGGGAAGAGCAGTTCTTC.

The chain links TRBV30 to TRBJ1-3; possible D gene TRBD1, 5 bases. Looked up from germline, CDR1 is GTSNPN and CDR2 is SVGIG (reference sequence). CDR3 size: 13 residues. The germline V and J ends were trimmed by 4 bases and 2 bases, with 9 bases remaining between them. This CDR3 reads CAWKVTAGNTIYF. CDR3 nucleotides: TGTGCCTGGAAGGTGACAGCTGGAAACACCATATATTTT.

The gene calls are TRBV10-2 and TRBJ2-1; 10 bases align to TRBD2. This CDR3 spans 14 amino acids. The germline CDR1 and CDR2 sequences are WSHSY and SAAADI. J was trimmed by 6 bases and V by 4 bases; bases with no gene match: 3. CDR3 amino acids: CASSVASGGNEQFF. In nucleotides, the CDR3 is TGCGCCAGCAGTGTTGCTAGCGGGGGCAATGAGCAGTTCTTC.

The chain joins TRBV7-8 to TRBJ2-5; 14 positions match TRBD2. The CDR3 runs to 17 residues. The ends lost 1 base at V and 4 bases at J; junction bases unmatched: 5. Germline CDR1 SGHVS, CDR2 FQNEAQ. CDR3: CASSLVGLAGVRETQYF. Here the CDR3 DNA reads TGTGCCAGCAGCTTAGTGGGACTAGCGGGAGTTAGAGAGACCCAGTACTTC.

This clone was recorded once. V is TRBV4-3 and J is TRBJ2-1, with D maybe TRBD1 (5 bases). The CDR3 length is 16 residues. The germline V gene encodes CDR1 LGHNA and CDR2 YSLEER. Trimming cost V 0 bases and J 3 bases, with 12 bases left between them. Here the CDR3 reads CASSQDYRQDYNEQFF. The CDR3 bases are TGCGCCAGCAGCCAAGATTACAGGCAAGACTACAATGAGCAGTTCTTC.

This clone came up once. One end of the junction does not line up with germline, which may come from a read error. The rearrangement uses TRBV4-3 and TRBJ2-3; 9 bases line up with TRBD2. The germline CDR1 and CDR2 sequences are LGHNA and YSLEER. The CDR3 contains 15 residues. The CDR3 loop reads CAGSQELAGPDTQYF. CDR3 in DNA: TGCGCCGGCAGCCAAGAACTAGCGGGTCCAGATACGCAGTATTTT.

The V gene is TRBV27, the J gene TRBJ1-5; 7 nucleotides line up with TRBD1. This CDR3 contains 17 residues. V was pared by 6 bases and J by 2 bases, with 13 bases of the junction left unmatched. Germline values: CDR1 MNHEY, CDR2 SMNVEV (reference sequence). For the CDR3, the DNA is TGTGCCAGCAGAACCCTTGGAGCCGGACAGGGCAATCAGCCCCAGCATTTT. Translation: CASRTLGAGQGNQPQHF.

The chain recombines TRBV5-1 with TRBJ1-1, with unresolved D. Deletions cut 0 bases from V and 1 base from J, with 10 bases between. Germline V gene data show CDR1 as SGHRS and CDR2 as YFSETQ. The CDR3 has 15 amino acids. This chain's CDR3 is CASSLAGEENTEAFF. In DNA form, the CDR3 reads TGCGCCAGCAGCTTGGCCGGGGAGGAGAACACTGAAGCTTTCTTT.

The V gene is TRBV7-2, the J gene TRBJ1-2, with 7 positions matching TRBD1. The CDR3 covers 14 residues. V gave up 5 bases and J gave up 0 bases; unmatched junction bases: 3. Germline lookup yields CDR1 SGHTA and CDR2 FQGNSA. The CDR3 nucleotides are TGTGCCAGCAGCCCGGGGACAGCTAACTATGGCTACACCTTC. Protein sequence: CASSPGTANYGYTF.

This clone was detected only a few times. The gene calls are TRBV5-4 and TRBJ1-4, with 7 bases lining up with TRBD1. Germline CDR1 reads SGHNT; CDR2 reads YYREEE (reference sequence). The CDR3 runs 16 residues. Trimming cost V 3 bases and J 0 bases; bases outside gene matches: 5. The CDR3 protein is CASSSGGTSTNEKLFF. Here the CDR3 DNA reads TGTGCCAGCAGCTCAGGGGGAACATCAACTAATGAAAAACTGTTTTTT.